This T cell receptor (beta chain) was found in a study of human T cells and chemical hapten exposure. Across the whole study: Upper inner arm skin measuring about 2 cm by about 2 cm received 2% DPC for sensitization.

This clonotype turned up a few times. Time point here: patch test 3, about 24 weeks after DPC sensitization. Treatment denoted: therapeutic diphenylcyclopropenone sensitization with weekly scalp DPC. The donor pool consisted of alopecia patients aged 18 to 70 years, considered suitable for DPC. This CDR3 comprises 14 residues. Trimming removed 3 bases from V and 6 bases from J, with 11 bases in between. For the library, individual cDNA molecules each received unique molecular identifiers. TCRdb called the RACE reads again in MiXCR, with one record for every CDR3 protein. This table holds about 82,000 distinct CDR3 sequences, roughly 13% found once.

The rearrangement uses TRBV12-3 or TRBV12-4 and TRBJ2-2, with TRBD1 as a possible D gene (5 bases). The material sequenced was whole blood, taken in connection with sensitization to the hapten diphenylcyclopropenone (DPC). The TCR originated in a woman aged 45-60 years with alopecia areata. Some clones in this sample may be carry-over from other donors' samples. The DNA for the CDR3 is TGTGCCAGCAGTTTTACTCTGGGGCCCGGGGAGCTGTTTTTT. It codes for CASSFTLGPGELFF.